What follows is one TCR beta chain and its context. Looked up from germline, CDR1 is SEHNR and CDR2 is FQNEAQ (reference sequence). The CDR3 covers 14 residues. Trimming at V came to 6 bases and at J to 8 bases, leaving 9 bases not matched to a gene. This sample was included in a study of T cell responses to AZD1222 COVID-19 vaccine. Here immunoSEQ multiplex PCR was the method, and the copy in TCRdb shows in-frame clones only, minus some. The sample has under 150,000 clones, 85% to 90% seen once. The sequence derives from an adult who received the AZD1222 COVID-19 vaccine. The material was peripheral blood, obtained 28 days after the second AZD1222 dose. The chain combines TRBV7-9 with TRBJ1-4; 7 bases are a match to TRBD1. The chain's CDR3 is CASSRDSPREKLFF. In nucleotides, the CDR3 is TGTGCCAGCAGTCGGGACAGCCCACGGGAAAAACTGTTTTTT.